This TCR beta chain was sequenced for a study of response to subunit inactivated influenza vaccine. Trimming cost V 6 bases and J 3 bases; bases outside gene matches: 7. The CDR3 covers 15 residues. Germline assignment: CDR1 MNHEY and CDR2 SVGEGT. TCRdb fed the RT-PCR reads into MiXCR, producing one record per CDR3 protein. Of a few hundred thousand distinct CDR3 sequences detected, about 11% appear once; the ten largest clones hold 9.5% to 12%. This sample was shared with a second study, whose subject was T cells expressing NK-cell markers. In that study: TCR beta cDNA was generated via 5'RACE template switching incorporating UMIs. HCMV serostatus: seven of eight sequenced donors positive, one negative.

The receptor comes from a man over 45 who received an inactivated influenza vaccine. The material was PBMCs from blood, obtained on the day of vaccination. The rearrangement links TRBV6-2 or TRBV6-3 to TRBJ2-7; 11 bases are a match to TRBD2. DNA of the CDR3: TGTGCCAGCAGACACGGGGGGACTAGCGGCTACGAGCAGTACTTC. Amino acid sequence: CASRHGGTSGYEQYF.